Below, one TCR beta chain is given with its context. One base away lies a much larger clone, so this may be a sequencing read error. TCRdb passed the 5' RACE reads through MiXCR, listing each CDR3 protein once. The table has 200,000 to 300,000 distinct CDR3 sequences, 10% to 15% seen once; the top ten hold 0.5% to 0.6%. This sample is drawn from a study of T cells after yellow fever vaccination. The CDR3 runs to 17 residues. CDR1 is SGHDT, CDR2 YYEEEE, per germline. Sequences were derived from CD4+ T cells sorted from PBMCs, sampled 45 days after the yellow fever booster vaccination. The source of this sequence is a man in his thirties or forties who received the YFV17D yellow fever vaccine. The V and J genes are TRBV5-6 and TRBJ2-3; D could derive from TRBD1 or TRBD2 (6 bases each). The CDR3 here is CASNLPPARGATDTQYF. In DNA, the CDR3 is TGTGCCAGCAACTTGCCTCCGGCGAGGGGGGCCACAGATACGCAGTATTTT.